These 25 T cell receptor beta chains share one sample of origin, sequenced in a study of beta chain features in type 1 diabetes. Findings of the study overall: When Type 1 diabetes patients were examined, their TCRB CDR3s proved moderately but significantly shorter in all four CD4+ subsets.

Expressed TCRB transcripts got sequenced, as all isolated RNA was reverse transcribed. Data came from immunoSEQ multiplex PCR; TCRdb stores just in-frame clones and leaves some out. The table records about 370,000 clones, around 10% of them present only once. These receptors' antigens are unknown. Sequencing input: central memory CD4+ T cells from blood. These receptors came from a man aged 25 to 45 with type 1 diabetes.

In this sample, this clone turned up a few times. The chain has TRBV28 and TRBJ2-3; no clear D. The CDR3 consists of 13 residues. V dropped 8 bases and J dropped 1 base, with 10 bases sitting between them. Germline V lookup: CDR1 MDHEN, CDR2 SYDVKM. CDR3 DNA: TGTGCCAGCGTAAAGACGGGCACAGATACGCAGTATTTT. Protein: CASVKTGTDTQYF.

The chain couples TRBV7-3 to TRBJ2-7; a weak D match, TRBD1 (5 bases). V gave up 2 bases and J gave up 2 bases, with 10 bases separating them. The germline CDR1 and CDR2 sequences are SGHTA and FQGTGA. This CDR3 contains 14 residues. CDR3 sequence reads: CASSLVQGTYEQYF. The CDR3 nucleotides are TGTGCCAGCAGCTTAGTGCAGGGAACCTACGAGCAGTACTTC.

This clone came up a few times. The genes are TRBV28 and TRBJ2-1, with D hard to call. This CDR3 spans 17 amino acids. Trimming removed 7 bases at V and 4 bases at J, with 23 bases between. Looked up from germline, CDR1 is MDHEN and CDR2 is SYDVKM. The CDR3 protein is CASTAMGSGFSYNEQFF. The DNA of the CDR3 is TGTGCCAGCACCGCGATGGGGTCCGGATTTTCATACAATGAGCAGTTCTTC.

The J gene is TRBJ1-2, the V gene TRBV6-5, with D tentatively TRBD1 (6 bases). CDR1 MNHEY and CDR2 SVGAGI come from the germline V gene. The CDR3 is 15 amino acids. Trimming pared 8 bases from V and 1 base from J, leaving 17 bases between. The CDR3 sequence is CASLPGQKRNYGYTF. CDR3 nucleotides: TGTGCCAGCTTGCCTGGACAGAAACGTAACTATGGCTACACCTTC.

At least ten counts were recorded for this clone. The V and J genes are TRBV19 and TRBJ2-3; D gene ambiguous. Germline CDR1 and CDR2: LNHDA and SQIVND (reference sequence). V gave up 6 bases and J gave up 3 bases, with 16 bases separating them. The CDR3 has 15 residues. In DNA form, the CDR3 reads TGTGCCAGTAGCCCCGGACCCGTGGCGACAGATACGCAGTATTTT. Translation gives CASSPGPVATDTQYF.

This clone showed up just a few times. V and J are TRBV11-2 and TRBJ2-1; TRBD2 matches at 8 bases. This CDR3 spans 16 amino acids. Germline CDR1 SGHAT, CDR2 FQNNGV. V gave up 3 bases and J gave up 1 base; unmatched junction bases: 5. The CDR3 nucleotides read TGTGCCAGCAGCTTCCCTCGGGGGGGGTCCTACAATGAGCAGTTCTTC. Its protein is CASSFPRGGSYNEQFF.

This clone was observed a few times. This CDR3 is CASSPGQGDGYTF. As DNA, the CDR3 is TGTGCCAGCAGCCCGGGACAGGGGGATGGCTACACCTTC. The chain has TRBV28 and TRBJ1-2; 11 positions agree with TRBD1. V shed 6 bases, J shed 6 bases, and the junction held 3 bases outside the gene matches. Germline values: CDR1 MDHEN, CDR2 SYDVKM. CDR3 length: 13 residues.

This clone has more than one count but fewer than ten. The chain combines TRBV19 with TRBJ2-3, with D tentatively TRBD1 (7 bases). The ends were cut back, 6 bases at V and 8 bases at J, with 21 bases in the middle. Germline CDR1 is LNHDA and CDR2 is SQIVND (reference sequence). CDR3 length: 15 residues. CDR3 coding DNA: TGTGCCAGTAGATCGGCGGGACAGATTCATGTTACGCAGTATTTT. Translation: CASRSAGQIHVTQYF.

The chain employs TRBV4-1 and TRBJ2-7, with TRBD2 identical over 7 bases. In germline, CDR1 is MGHRA, CDR2 YSYEKL. The trim removed 1 base at V and 7 bases at J, leaving 10 bases unmatched. The CDR3 is 15 amino acids. The CDR3 region has the DNA TGCGCCAGCAGCCAAGCGGCTAGCGGCCCTGGGGAGCAGTACTTC. It yields the protein CASSQAASGPGEQYF.

This clone showed up just a few times. This chain connects TRBV7-9 to TRBJ1-5; the match to TRBD1 covers 8 bases. The V gene end was trimmed by 4 bases and the J gene end by 0 bases; junction bases not matched to a gene: 2. CDR1 SEHNR and CDR2 FQNEAQ come from the germline V gene (reference sequence). This CDR3 is built from 15 residues. In DNA, the CDR3 is TGTGCCAGCAGCTCGACAGGGGATAGCAATCAGCCCCAGCATTTT. This codes for CASSSTGDSNQPQHF.

This clone has a handful of counts. The chain links TRBV2 to TRBJ1-5, with D possibly matching TRBD1 (6 bases). CDR1 and CDR2 from the germline V gene are SNHLY and FYNNEI. The length of the CDR3 is 13 residues. Trimming shortened V by 7 bases and J by 7 bases, and 14 bases separated the two germline ends. CDR3 DNA sequence: TGTGCCAGCAAGGGGGGGCTAACGCAGCCCCAGCATTTT. It codes for CASKGGLTQPQHF.

This clone was seen only a few times. V usage is TRBV20-1 and J usage is TRBJ2-3; 7 positions agree with TRBD2. The CDR3 loop spans 11 amino acids. Germline-derived CDR1 and CDR2 are DFQATT and SNEGSKA (reference sequence). This CDR3 is CRGSGTDTQYF. CDR3 DNA: TGCCGCGGGAGCGGCACAGATACGCAGTATTTT.

This clone was seen more than once but under ten times. V and J are TRBV28 and TRBJ2-5; 7 positions match TRBD1. Looked up from germline, CDR1 is MDHEN and CDR2 is SYDVKM. The J segment lost 2 bases and the V segment lost 7 bases, leaving 4 bases of the junction unmatched. This CDR3 spans 13 amino acids. Here the CDR3 DNA reads TGTGCCAGCACCCCGGGACAGCAAGAGACCCAGTACTTC. This sequence encodes CASTPGQQETQYF. Full variable domain (remainder filled in from reference TRBV28 and TRBJ2-5): DVKVTQSSRYLVKRTGEKVFLECVQDMDHENMFWYRQDPGLGLRLIYFSYDVKMKEKGDIPEGYSVSREKKERFSLILESASTNQTSMYLCASTPGQQETQYFGPGTRLLVL.

By frequency in the sample, this clone is medium-sized (0.01 to 0.1%). The chain combines TRBV4-1 with TRBJ2-3, with 10 bases aligning to TRBD2. CDR1 and CDR2 (germline): MGHRA, YSYEKL. J was trimmed by 2 bases and V by 5 bases; bases with no gene match: 10. This CDR3 comprises 17 residues. CDR3 protein: CASSARILAGTTDTQYF. DNA of the CDR3: TGCGCCAGCAGCGCTAGGATACTAGCGGGGACCACAGATACGCAGTATTTT.

This clone has only a few counts. The CDR3 protein is CASSAGGGGNQPQHF. In nucleotides, the CDR3 is TGTGCCAGCAGCGCCGGGGGTGGTGGCAATCAGCCCCAGCATTTT. The chain links TRBV9 to TRBJ1-5, with D possibly matching TRBD1 (5 bases). The CDR3 is made up of 15 amino acids. Per germline, CDR1 SGDLS and CDR2 YYNGEE. Deletions cut 3 bases from V and 2 bases from J, with 12 bases between.

The genes are TRBV29-1 and TRBJ2-2; 7 nucleotides align to TRBD1. V shed 6 bases and J 4 bases; nucleotides not matched to a gene: 5. The germline CDR1 and CDR2 sequences are SQVTM and ANQGSEA. This CDR3 is 13 amino acids long. The CDR3 sequence: CSVQRGRTGELFF. CDR3 coding DNA: TGCAGCGTCCAAAGGGGGCGCACCGGGGAGCTGTTTTTT.

The chain carries TRBV28 and TRBJ1-1; D is possibly TRBD1 (5 bases). Trimming took 10 bases from V and 0 from J, leaving 9 bases between them. CDR3 size: 12 residues. Germline lookup yields CDR1 MDHEN and CDR2 SYDVKM. The CDR3 coding sequence is TGTGCCATTACGGGGGTGAACACTGAAGCTTTCTTT. Translated, it gives CAITGVNTEAFF.

The chain recombines TRBV18 with TRBJ2-5, with D possibly called TRBD1 or TRBD2 (5 bases each). V gave up 8 bases and J gave up 4 bases, with 11 bases separating them. The germline CDR1 and CDR2 sequences are KGHSH and LQKENI. There are 12 residues in the CDR3. For the CDR3, the DNA is TGTGCCAGCGGGACCGGGCCAGAGACCCAGTACTTC. Its protein product is CASGTGPETQYF.

This clone was seen a handful of times. The chain is built from TRBV7-3 and TRBJ2-3; a weak D match, TRBD2 (5 bases). The CDR3 is 15 residues long. Trimming left V 5 bases short and J 0 bases short, with 12 bases between. CDR1 and CDR2 (germline): SGHTA, FQGTGA. The CDR3 reads CASSPSRTSTDTQYF. CDR3 nucleotide sequence: TGTGCCAGCAGCCCCTCAAGGACTAGCACAGATACGCAGTATTTT.

A few counts support this clone. The rearrangement joins TRBV7-9 to TRBJ1-1; TRBD1 might be the D (6 bases). Germline CDR1 SEHNR, CDR2 FQNEAQ (reference sequence). The CDR3 consists of 12 residues. Trimming removed 7 bases from V and 10 bases from J, with 16 bases in between. The CDR3 spells CASTLIEGGAFF. CDR3 coding DNA: TGTGCCAGCACATTAATCGAAGGGGGAGCTTTCTTT.

This clone was detected once. This chain's CDR3 is CASSGGDRGSDNEQFF. CDR3 sequence (DNA): TGCGCCAGCAGCGGTGGGGACAGGGGGAGCGACAATGAGCAGTTCTTC. The chain links TRBV4-3 to TRBJ2-1; 11 bases line up with TRBD1. Trimming cost V 5 bases and J 5 bases; bases outside gene matches: 8. CDR1 is LGHNA, CDR2 YSLEER, per germline. CDR3 length: 16 residues.

The sample holds a few counts of this clone. The rearrangement uses TRBV28 and TRBJ1-5, with 9 bases identical to TRBD1. V trimming: 6 bases; J trimming: 5 bases; junction bases outside the gene matches: 2. The CDR3 has 13 amino acids. Germline assignment: CDR1 MDHEN and CDR2 SYDVKM. The CDR3 nucleotides read TGTGCCAGCAGAACAGGGGGCTATCAGCCCCAGCATTTT. Protein product: CASRTGGYQPQHF.

V gene TRBV13 combines with J gene TRBJ1-4, with D possibly matching TRBD1 (5 bases). The V end was cut by 6 bases, the J end by 5 bases, with 13 bases between. CDR1 and CDR2 (germline): PRHDT, FYEKMQ (reference sequence). This CDR3 is 14 amino acids long. This chain's CDR3 is CASRRGRRNEKLFF. DNA for the CDR3: TGTGCCAGCAGGCGGGGACGGAGAAATGAAAAACTGTTTTTT.

This clone came up many times. The chain carries TRBV7-8 and TRBJ1-1; TRBD1 might be the D (5 bases). Germline V gene data show CDR1 as SGHVS and CDR2 as FQNEAQ. Trimming took 2 bases from V and 1 from J, leaving 11 bases between them. The CDR3 is 15 residues long. The CDR3 DNA reads TGTGCCAGCAGCTTATTTGGCAGGGCGAACACTGAAGCTTTCTTT. This gives the protein CASSLFGRANTEAFF.

This clone was found a few times. The rearrangement joins TRBV2 to TRBJ2-4; 7 nucleotides match TRBD1. Germline V gene data show CDR1 as SNHLY and CDR2 as FYNNEI. The CDR3 totals 14 residues. V lost 7 bases to trimming and J lost 11 bases; unmatched junction nucleotides: 14. The CDR3 protein is CASILGTATFVQYF. CDR3 DNA: TGTGCCAGCATATTAGGGACAGCGACCTTTGTTCAGTACTTC.